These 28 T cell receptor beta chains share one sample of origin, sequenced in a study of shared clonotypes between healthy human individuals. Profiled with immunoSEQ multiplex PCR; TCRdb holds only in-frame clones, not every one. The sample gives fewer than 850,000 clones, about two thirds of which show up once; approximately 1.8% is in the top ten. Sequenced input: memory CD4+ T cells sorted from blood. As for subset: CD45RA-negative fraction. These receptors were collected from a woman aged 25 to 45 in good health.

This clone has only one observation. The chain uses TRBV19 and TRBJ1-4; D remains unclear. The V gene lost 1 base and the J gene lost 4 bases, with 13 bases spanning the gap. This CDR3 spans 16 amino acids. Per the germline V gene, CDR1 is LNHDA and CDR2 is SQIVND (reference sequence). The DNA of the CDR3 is TGTGCCAGTAGTATAGTCCGTCCGGAGGGTAATGAAAAACTGTTTTTT. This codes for CASSIVRPEGNEKLFF.

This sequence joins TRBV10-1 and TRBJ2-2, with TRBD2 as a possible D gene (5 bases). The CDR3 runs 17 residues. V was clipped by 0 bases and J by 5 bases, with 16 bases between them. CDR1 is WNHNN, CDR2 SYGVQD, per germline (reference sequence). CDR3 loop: CASSESFNGGRTGELFF. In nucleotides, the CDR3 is TGCGCCAGCAGTGAGTCGTTCAACGGAGGCCGGACCGGGGAGCTGTTTTTT.

CDR3 in amino acids: CASSPGTDNEKLFF. The CDR3 DNA reads TGTGCCAGCAGCCCCGGGACGGATAATGAAAAACTGTTTTTT. The chain is built from TRBV7-9 and TRBJ1-4, with D possibly being TRBD1 (5 bases). Between the trimmed V and J ends, which lost 5 bases and 4 bases, there was a span of 11 bases. Germline V lookup: CDR1 SEHNR, CDR2 FQNEAQ (reference sequence). This CDR3 contains 14 residues.

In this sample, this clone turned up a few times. CDR3 in amino acids: CASSQGGSNEQFF. The CDR3 nucleotides are TGTGCCAGCTCGCAGGGAGGATCGAATGAGCAGTTCTTC. The V gene is TRBV6-6, the J gene TRBJ2-1; D possibly corresponds to TRBD2 (6 bases). V was clipped by 8 bases and J by 7 bases, with 15 bases between them. CDR3 length equals 13 residues. Germline lookup yields CDR1 MNHNY and CDR2 SVGAGI (reference sequence).

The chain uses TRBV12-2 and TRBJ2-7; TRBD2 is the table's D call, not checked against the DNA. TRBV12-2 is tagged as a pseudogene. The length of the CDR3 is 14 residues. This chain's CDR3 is CASRLVERSYEQYF. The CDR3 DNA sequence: TGTGCAAGTCGCTTAGTGGAGCGGTCCTACGAGCAGTACTTC.

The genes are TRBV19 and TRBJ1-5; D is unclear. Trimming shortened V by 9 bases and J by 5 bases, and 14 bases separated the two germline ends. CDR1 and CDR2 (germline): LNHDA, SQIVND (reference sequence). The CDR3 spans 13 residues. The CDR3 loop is CASTPRGYQPQHF. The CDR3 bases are TGTGCCAGCACCCCACGGGGATATCAGCCCCAGCATTTT.

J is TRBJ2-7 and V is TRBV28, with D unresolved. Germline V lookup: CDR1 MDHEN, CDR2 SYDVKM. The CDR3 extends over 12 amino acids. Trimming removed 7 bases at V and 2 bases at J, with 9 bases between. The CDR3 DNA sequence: TGTGCCAGCAAACAAACTACCTACGAGCAGTACTTC. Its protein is CASKQTTYEQYF. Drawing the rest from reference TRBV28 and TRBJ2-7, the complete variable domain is DVKVTQSSRYLVKRTGEKVFLECVQDMDHENMFWYRQDPGLGLRLIYFSYDVKMKEKGDIPEGYSVSREKKERFSLILESASTNQTSMYLCASKQTTYEQYFGPGTRLTVT.

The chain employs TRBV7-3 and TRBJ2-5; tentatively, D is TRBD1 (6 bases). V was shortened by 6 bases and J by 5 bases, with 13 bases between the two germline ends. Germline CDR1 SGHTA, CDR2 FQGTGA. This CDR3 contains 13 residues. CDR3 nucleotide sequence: TGTGCCAGCAGTGCAGGGGCTGAGGAGACCCAGTACTTC. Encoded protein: CASSAGAEETQYF.

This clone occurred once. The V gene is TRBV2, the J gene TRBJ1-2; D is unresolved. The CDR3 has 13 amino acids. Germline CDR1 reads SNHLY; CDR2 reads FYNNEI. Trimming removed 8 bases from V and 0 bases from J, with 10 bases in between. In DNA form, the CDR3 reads TGTGCCAGCGTACCCTTTCCTAACTATGGCTACACCTTC. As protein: CASVPFPNYGYTF. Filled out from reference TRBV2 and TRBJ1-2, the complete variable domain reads EPEVTQTPSHQVTQMGQEVILRCVPISNHLYFYWYRQILGQKVEFLVSFYNNEISEKSEIFDDQFSVERPDGSNFTLKIRSTKLEDSAMYFCASVPFPNYGYTFGSGTRLTVV.

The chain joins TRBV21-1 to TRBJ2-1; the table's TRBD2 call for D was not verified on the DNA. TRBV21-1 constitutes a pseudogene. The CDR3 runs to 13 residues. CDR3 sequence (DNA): TGTGCCCATACTAGCGGCTCCTACAATGAGCAGTTCTTC. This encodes CAHTSGSYNEQFF.

CDR3 sequence: CASSTVRDRTYEQYF. In DNA, the CDR3 is TGTGCCAGTAGTACTGTGAGGGACAGAACCTACGAGCAGTACTTC. The chain couples TRBV19 to TRBJ2-7, with TRBD1 matching over 7 bases. The junction had 8 bases not matched to a gene; V was cut back by 4 bases and J by 2 bases. CDR3 length: 15 amino acids. Germline V CDR1 and CDR2: LNHDA, SQIVND (reference sequence).

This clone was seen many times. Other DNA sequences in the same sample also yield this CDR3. The CDR3 region has the DNA TGTGCCAGCTCACCGGGACAGGGTTCTGAAAAACTGTTTTTT. It is translated as CASSPGQGSEKLFF. The gene calls are TRBV18 and TRBJ1-4; 9 bases map to TRBD1. Germline-derived CDR1 and CDR2 are KGHSH and LQKENI. With V trimmed by 3 bases and J by 7 bases, 3 bases remained unmatched. This CDR3 has 14 residues.

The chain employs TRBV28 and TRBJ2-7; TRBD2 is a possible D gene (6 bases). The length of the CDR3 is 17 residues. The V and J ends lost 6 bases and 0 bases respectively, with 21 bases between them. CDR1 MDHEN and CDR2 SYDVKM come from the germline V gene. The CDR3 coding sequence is TGTGCCAGCAGCCCCGTCGGGAGAAAGGGTAGCTCCTACGAGCAGTACTTC. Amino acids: CASSPVGRKGSSYEQYF. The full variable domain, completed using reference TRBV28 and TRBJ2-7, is DVKVTQSSRYLVKRTGEKVFLECVQDMDHENMFWYRQDPGLGLRLIYFSYDVKMKEKGDIPEGYSVSREKKERFSLILESASTNQTSMYLCASSPVGRKGSSYEQYFGPGTRLTVT.

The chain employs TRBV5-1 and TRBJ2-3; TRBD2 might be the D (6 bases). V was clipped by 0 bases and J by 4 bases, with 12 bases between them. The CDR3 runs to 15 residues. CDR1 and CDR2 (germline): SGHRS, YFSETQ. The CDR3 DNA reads TGCGCCAGCAGCTTGGGCGGGGACGCCTCAGATACGCAGTATTTT. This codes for CASSLGGDASDTQYF.

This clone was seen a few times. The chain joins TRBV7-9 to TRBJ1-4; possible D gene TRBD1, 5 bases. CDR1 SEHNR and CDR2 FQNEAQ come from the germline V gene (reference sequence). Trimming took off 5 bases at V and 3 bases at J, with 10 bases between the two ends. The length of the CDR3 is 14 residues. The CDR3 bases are TGTGCCAGCAGCCAGGGAAACTCTAATGAAAAACTGTTTTTT. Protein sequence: CASSQGNSNEKLFF.

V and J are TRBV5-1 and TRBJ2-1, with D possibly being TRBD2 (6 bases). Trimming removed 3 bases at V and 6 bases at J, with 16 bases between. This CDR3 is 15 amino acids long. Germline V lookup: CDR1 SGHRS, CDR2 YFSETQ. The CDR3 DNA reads TGCGCCAGCAGCTCCGGGACGGAGGGCCTCAATGAGCAGTTCTTC. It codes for CASSSGTEGLNEQFF.

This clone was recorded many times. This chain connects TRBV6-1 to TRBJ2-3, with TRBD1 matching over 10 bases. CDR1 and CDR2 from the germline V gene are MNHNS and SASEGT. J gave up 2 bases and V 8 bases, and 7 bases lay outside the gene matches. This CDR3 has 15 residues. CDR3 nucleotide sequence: TGTGCCAGCCTTGCCGGGACAGGGGACACAGATACGCAGTATTTT. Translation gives CASLAGTGDTDTQYF.

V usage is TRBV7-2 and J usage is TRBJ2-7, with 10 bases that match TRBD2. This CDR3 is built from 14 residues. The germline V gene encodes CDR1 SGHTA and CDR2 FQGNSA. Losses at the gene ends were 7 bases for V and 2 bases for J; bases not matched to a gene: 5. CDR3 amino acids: CASIRTSGPYEQYF. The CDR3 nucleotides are TGTGCCAGCATCCGGACTAGCGGTCCCTACGAGCAGTACTTC.

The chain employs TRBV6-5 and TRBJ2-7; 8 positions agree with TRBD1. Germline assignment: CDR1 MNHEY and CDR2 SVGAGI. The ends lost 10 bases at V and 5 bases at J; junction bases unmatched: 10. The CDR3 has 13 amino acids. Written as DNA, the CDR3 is TGTGCCACTTCGCGACAGGGGTTCCACGAGCAGTACTTC. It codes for CATSRQGFHEQYF.

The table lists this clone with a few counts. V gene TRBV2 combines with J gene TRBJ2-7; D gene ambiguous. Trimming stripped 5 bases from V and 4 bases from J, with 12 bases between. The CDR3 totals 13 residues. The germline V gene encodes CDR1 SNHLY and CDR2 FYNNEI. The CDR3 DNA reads TGTGCCAGCAGTCAGAGGTGGGGATACGAGCAGTACTTC. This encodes CASSQRWGYEQYF.

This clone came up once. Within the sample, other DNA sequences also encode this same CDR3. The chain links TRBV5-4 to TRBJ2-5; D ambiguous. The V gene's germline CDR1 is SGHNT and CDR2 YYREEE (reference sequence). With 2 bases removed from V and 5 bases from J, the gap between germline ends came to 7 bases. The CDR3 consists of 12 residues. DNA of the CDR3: TGTGCCAGCAGCTTACCCAGGGAGACCCAGTACTTC. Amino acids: CASSLPRETQYF.

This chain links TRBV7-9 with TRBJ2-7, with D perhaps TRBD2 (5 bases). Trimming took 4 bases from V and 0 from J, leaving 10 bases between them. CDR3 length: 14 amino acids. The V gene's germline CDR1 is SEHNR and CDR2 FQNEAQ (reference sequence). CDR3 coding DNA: TGTGCCAGCAGCTGGCTGGGAGACTCCTACGAGCAGTACTTC. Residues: CASSWLGDSYEQYF.

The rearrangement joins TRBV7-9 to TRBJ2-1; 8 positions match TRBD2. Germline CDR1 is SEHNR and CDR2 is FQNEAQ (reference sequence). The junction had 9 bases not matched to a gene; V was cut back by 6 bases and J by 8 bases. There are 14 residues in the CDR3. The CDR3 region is CASRHGGLADEQFF. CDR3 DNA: TGTGCCAGCAGGCATGGAGGACTAGCCGATGAGCAGTTCTTC.

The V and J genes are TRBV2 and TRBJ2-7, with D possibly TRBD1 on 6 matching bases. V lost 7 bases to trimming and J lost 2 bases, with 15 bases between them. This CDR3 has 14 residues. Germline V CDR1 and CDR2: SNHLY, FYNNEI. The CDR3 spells CASTQGGPTYEQYF. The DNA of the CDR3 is TGTGCCAGCACACAAGGGGGTCCAACCTACGAGCAGTACTTC.

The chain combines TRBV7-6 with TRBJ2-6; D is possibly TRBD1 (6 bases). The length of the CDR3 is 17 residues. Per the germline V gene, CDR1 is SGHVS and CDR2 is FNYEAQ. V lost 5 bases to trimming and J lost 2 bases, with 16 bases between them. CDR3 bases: TGTGCCAGCAGCGCGCTCAGGGGCGAGACTGGGGCCAACGTCCTGACTTTC. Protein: CASSALRGETGANVLTF.

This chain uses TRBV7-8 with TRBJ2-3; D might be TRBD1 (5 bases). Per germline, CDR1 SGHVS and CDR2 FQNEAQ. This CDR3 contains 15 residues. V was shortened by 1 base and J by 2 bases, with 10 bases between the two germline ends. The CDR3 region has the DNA TGTGCCAGCAGCTTAGGCTCAGGGCTCACAGATACGCAGTATTTT. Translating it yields CASSLGSGLTDTQYF.

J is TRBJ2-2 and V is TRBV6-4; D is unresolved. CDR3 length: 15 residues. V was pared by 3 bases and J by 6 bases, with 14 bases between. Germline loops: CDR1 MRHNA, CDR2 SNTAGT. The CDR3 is CASSEASGAPGELFF. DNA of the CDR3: TGTGCCAGCAGTGAAGCTTCAGGAGCCCCCGGGGAGCTGTTTTTT.

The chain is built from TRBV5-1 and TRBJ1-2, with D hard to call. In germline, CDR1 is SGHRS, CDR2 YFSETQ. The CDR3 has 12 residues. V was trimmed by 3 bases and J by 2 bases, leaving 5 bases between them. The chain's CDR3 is CASSSDNYGYTF. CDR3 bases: TGCGCCAGCAGCTCTGACAACTATGGCTACACCTTC.